A single sample gave rise to the 18 T cell receptor beta chains below, sequenced in a study of T-cell memory formation after mild COVID-19 (dated by TCRdb to about 2021). The protocol used for the library was 5' RACE. These reads were obtained on an Illumina NovaSeq 6000. TCRdb handled the public reads itself, with Q25 trimming in fastp and clone calling in MiXCR, and kept productive beta chains. For every CDR3 protein sequence, its rows merge into one entry that carries the most common genes and DNA. The sample table contains some 120,000 distinct CDR3 sequences; only one count was recorded for approximately 16% of them. Approximately 15% of the sample lies in the top ten. The sample consisted of PBMCs or a T cell subset sorted from them (not recorded which). These receptors all stem from an adult woman who had mild COVID-19 (a few samples of this study predate the infection). The sample titles of this study are shuffled in the database, so cell type and time point are left out; the donor was told from shared clones.

The chain combines TRBV29-1 with TRBJ2-7, with D possibly called TRBD1 or TRBD2 (5 bases each). CDR1 and CDR2 (germline): SQVTM, ANQGSEA. CDR3 length equals 13 residues. Trimming cost V 7 bases and J 5 bases, with 18 bases left between them. CDR3 coding DNA: TGCAGCGGCACCGGGACCCCGGGGAACGAGCAGTACTTC. Protein sequence: CSGTGTPGNEQYF.

The chain combines TRBV12-3 or TRBV12-4 with TRBJ2-3; D gene uncertain. The CDR3 contains 14 residues. The ends were cut back, 6 bases at V and 3 bases at J, with 13 bases in the middle. CDR3 nucleotide sequence: TGTGCCAGCAGCGGCGGTAGGGAAACAGATACGCAGTATTTT. Translated, it gives CASSGGRETDTQYF.

The V and J genes are TRBV5-1 and TRBJ2-5; D may be TRBD1 (5 bases). V dropped 4 bases and J dropped 2 bases, with 12 bases sitting between them. The CDR3 is 14 residues long. Germline V lookup: CDR1 SGHRS, CDR2 YFSETQ. The CDR3 nucleotides read TGCGCCAGCAGCGGGGCCAGCGCACAAGAGACCCAGTACTTC. Its protein product is CASSGASAQETQYF.

The table lists this clonotype with a few counts. This rearrangement joins TRBV29-1 to TRBJ2-1; D is uncertain. With 5 bases removed from V and 5 bases from J, the gap between germline ends came to 4 bases. This CDR3 has 10 residues. The germline V gene has CDR1 SQVTM and CDR2 ANQGSEA. The CDR3 DNA reads as TGCAGCGTTCCGGACAATGAGCAGTTCTTC. Translated, it gives CSVPDNEQFF.

The chain employs TRBV20-1 and TRBJ2-7; no clear D. Germline assignment: CDR1 DFQATT and CDR2 SNEGSKA (reference sequence). Trimming cost V 3 bases and J 0 bases, with 15 bases left between them. The CDR3 contains 15 residues. CDR3 nucleotides: TGCAGTGCTAGCGACGACTCCCGGAGCTCCTACGAGCAGTACTTC. This gives the protein CSASDDSRSSYEQYF.

The genes are TRBV7-2 and TRBJ2-7, with TRBD1 identical over 9 bases. The CDR3 consists of 15 residues. The germline V gene has CDR1 SGHTA and CDR2 FQGNSA. V dropped 0 bases and J dropped 2; count of bases not matched to a gene: 2. The CDR3 DNA is TGTGCCAGCAGCTTAGCCGGGACAGGGCCCTACGAGCAGTACTTC. It yields the protein CASSLAGTGPYEQYF.

This clonotype was detected ten times or more. This chain joins TRBV30 and TRBJ2-7; D possibly corresponds to TRBD2 (5 bases). The CDR3 totals 13 residues. The ends were cut back, 0 bases at V and 1 base at J, with 7 bases in the middle. Germline CDR1 reads GTSNPN; CDR2 reads SVGIG (reference sequence). CDR3 in amino acids: CAWSVGRSYEQYF. The CDR3 nucleotides read TGTGCCTGGAGTGTGGGGAGATCCTACGAGCAGTACTTC.

This clonotype was seen a few times. V usage is TRBV7-6 and J usage is TRBJ1-2, with D perhaps matching TRBD1 (5 bases). Germline CDR1 reads SGHVS; CDR2 reads FNYEAQ. This CDR3 region has 15 residues. V dropped 1 base and J dropped 1 base, with 10 bases sitting between them. CDR3 nucleotide sequence: TGTGCCAGCAGCTTAGGGGTTGGGGGTAACTATGGCTACACCTTC. Translation gives CASSLGVGGNYGYTF.

In this sample, this clonotype turned up a few times. V gene TRBV4-3 combines with J gene TRBJ1-1; D unresolved. Germline lookup yields CDR1 LGHNA and CDR2 YSLEER. The length of the CDR3 is 13 residues. The V end lost 5 bases, the J end lost 5 bases, and 12 bases lay between the germline ends. This CDR3 is CASSSTHGTEAFF. The CDR3 DNA reads as TGCGCCAGCAGCTCTACACATGGGACTGAAGCTTTCTTT.

The V and J genes are TRBV7-8 and TRBJ2-3; 8 nucleotides match TRBD2. The CDR3 is 15 amino acids. CDR1 is SGHVS, CDR2 FQNEAQ, per germline. V lost 4 bases and J lost 0; bases outside the gene matches: 3. CDR3 protein: CASSYGLASTDTQYF. CDR3 DNA sequence: TGTGCCAGCAGCTACGGACTAGCAAGCACAGATACGCAGTATTTT.

This chain joins TRBV3-2 and TRBJ2-2. TRBV3-2 is deemed a pseudogene. The CDR3 has 16 residues. CDR3 loop: CASSQEENANTGELFF. The CDR3, as DNA: TGTGCCAGCAGCCAAGAGGAGAACGCGAACACCGGGGAGCTGTTTTTT.

The chain carries TRBV7-2 and TRBJ2-7; tentative D call: TRBD2 (6 bases). With 5 bases removed from V and 6 bases from J, the gap between germline ends came to 14 bases. CDR1 and CDR2 (germline): SGHTA, FQGNSA. This CDR3 is built from 13 residues. CDR3 sequence (DNA): TGTGCCAGCAGCGAGATTATGGGGGGCGAGCAGTACTTC. This codes for CASSEIMGGEQYF.

This clonotype was counted a few times. The chain links TRBV15 to TRBJ1-1; tentative D call: TRBD1 (5 bases). The ends were cut back, 4 bases at V and 10 bases at J, with 19 bases in the middle. The CDR3 totals 14 residues. Germline CDR1 reads LNHNV; CDR2 reads YYDKDF (reference sequence). This CDR3 reads CATSITGLPVLAFF. In nucleotides, the CDR3 is TGTGCCACCAGCATTACGGGACTCCCAGTGCTAGCTTTCTTT.

This clonotype was counted a few times. The V gene is TRBV18, the J gene TRBJ2-7, with a weak D call TRBD1 (5 bases). V was pared by 3 bases and J by 0 bases, with 9 bases between. The CDR3 sequence is 14 residues long. Germline values: CDR1 KGHSH, CDR2 LQKENI. CDR3 protein: CASSPLQDSYEQYF. The CDR3 DNA sequence: TGTGCCAGCTCACCGTTACAGGACTCCTACGAGCAGTACTTC.

This sequence joins TRBV6-2 or TRBV6-3 and TRBJ2-7; D is perhaps TRBD1 (6 bases). The V end was cut by 4 bases, the J end by 1 base, with 8 bases between. The CDR3 runs to 13 residues. Germline lookup yields CDR1 MNHEY and CDR2 SVGEGT. CDR3 bases: TGTGCCAGCAGTTTCACAGGGTCCTACGAGCAGTACTTC. Translated: CASSFTGSYEQYF.

The sample holds a few counts of this clonotype. The V gene is TRBV6-2 or TRBV6-3, the J gene TRBJ2-7; D unresolved. The length of the CDR3 is 13 residues. Germline values: CDR1 MNHEY, CDR2 SVGEGT. With 6 bases removed from V and 1 base from J, the gap between germline ends came to 10 bases. In DNA, the CDR3 is TGTGCCAGCAGATGGGCTATGTCCTACGAGCAGTACTTC. Amino acids: CASRWAMSYEQYF.

The V gene is TRBV7-9, the J gene TRBJ2-3; either TRBD1 or TRBD2 may fit D (5 bases each). Germline V gives CDR1 SEHNR, CDR2 FQNEAQ (reference sequence). Trimming cost V 3 bases and J 1 base, with 11 bases left between them. The CDR3 length is 15 residues. The CDR3 loop reads CASSFGGPGTDTQYF. The CDR3 DNA follows: TGTGCCAGCAGCTTTGGGGGACCTGGCACAGATACGCAGTATTTT.

This clonotype was observed a handful of times. The chain couples TRBV5-5 to TRBJ2-2; 10 bases fit TRBD1. The CDR3 sequence is 16 residues long. Trimming at V came to 0 bases and at J to 5 bases, leaving 4 bases not matched to a gene. Germline loops: CDR1 SGHKS, CDR2 YYEKEE (reference sequence). CDR3 protein: CASSLGDRGRTGELFF. The CDR3 coding sequence is TGTGCCAGCAGCTTGGGTGACAGGGGGCGAACCGGGGAGCTGTTTTTT.